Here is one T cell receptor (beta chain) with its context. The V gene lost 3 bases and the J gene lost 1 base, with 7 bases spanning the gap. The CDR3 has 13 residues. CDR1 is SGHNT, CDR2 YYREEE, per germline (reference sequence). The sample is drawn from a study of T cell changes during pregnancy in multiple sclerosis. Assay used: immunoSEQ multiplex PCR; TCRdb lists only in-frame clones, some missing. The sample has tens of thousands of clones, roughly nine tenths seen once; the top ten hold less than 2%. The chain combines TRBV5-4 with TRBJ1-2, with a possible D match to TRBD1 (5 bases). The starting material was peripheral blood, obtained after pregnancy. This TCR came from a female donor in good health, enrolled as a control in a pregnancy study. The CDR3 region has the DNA TGTGCCAGCAGCTACGACAGTAACTATGGCTACACCTTC. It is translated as CASSYDSNYGYTF.